This TCR beta chain was profiled in a study of blood T cell repertoires in COVID-19. Study details: Some COVID-19 samples were acute and others convalescent; all came from the United States, Italy and Spain.

This study enrolled people aged about 18 to 100 from approximately 24 US geographic areas. Which cohort a participant joined came from the clinical history participants gave. Exposed participants encountered a COVID-19 case during the 2 weeks preceding study entry. Sequencing was performed with immunoSEQ multiplex PCR; in TCRdb, only in-frame clones are kept and a portion is missing. Of about 140,000 clones listed, approximately 80% were seen once; the top ten hold roughly 1.7%. Germline loops: CDR1 WNHNN, CDR2 SYGVQD (reference sequence). V was clipped by 0 bases and J by 8 bases; unmatched bases: 7. The CDR3 contains 14 residues.

Sequenced material: PBMCs or T cells enriched from blood (not recorded which). The sequence came from a woman younger than 30 who had been exposed to COVID-19. The gene calls are TRBV10-1 and TRBJ2-7, with TRBD1 identical over 7 bases. The CDR3: CASSESTGNVKQYF. The CDR3 DNA sequence: TGCGCCAGCAGTGAGTCGACAGGGAATGTTAAGCAGTACTTC.